The 22 T cell receptor beta chains below all came from one sample that was sequenced in a study of shared clonotypes between healthy human individuals. Sequenced by immunoSEQ multiplex PCR; TCRdb stores in-frame clones only, minus some. The sample includes hundreds of thousands of clones, roughly 77% of them seen just once. What was sequenced was PBMCs. Receptor source: a woman aged 40-49 years in good health. Some clones in this sample may be carry-over from other donors' samples.

This clone showed up just a few times. V usage is TRBV28 and J usage is TRBJ2-3; D uncertain. The CDR3 has 13 residues. The germline gives CDR1 MDHEN, CDR2 SYDVKM. The V gene lost 7 bases and the J gene lost 8 bases, with 16 bases spanning the gap. For the CDR3, the DNA is TGTGCCAGCACCTTACCAACGTCGGGTACGCAGTATTTT. It specifies CASTLPTSGTQYF.

This clone occurred a few times. V and J are TRBV5-1 and TRBJ2-7; TRBD1 is a possible D gene (5 bases). Germline lookup yields CDR1 SGHRS and CDR2 YFSETQ. V lost 9 bases to trimming and J lost 2 bases, with 21 bases between them. The CDR3 is 15 amino acids. The CDR3 protein is CATRPRAGQAYEQYF. CDR3 nucleotide sequence: TGCGCCACCCGCCCCCGGGCAGGGCAAGCCTACGAGCAGTACTTC.

This clone was observed once. The V and J genes are TRBV6-6 and TRBJ1-5; no definite D call. The CDR3 consists of 14 residues. V gave up 10 bases and J gave up 0 bases, with 13 bases separating them. Germline CDR1 and CDR2: MNHNY and SVGAGI (reference sequence). CDR3 DNA sequence: TGTGCCACCCAAGGGATAGATAGCAATCAGCCCCAGCATTTT. Protein: CATQGIDSNQPQHF.

This clone was found many times. The CDR3 bases are TGCGCCAGCAGCAAACCACGCCAAGGGGGGACTGAAGCTTTCTTT. Amino acid sequence: CASSKPRQGGTEAFF. The rearrangement links TRBV5-1 to TRBJ1-1, with D possibly matching TRBD1 (6 bases). Trimming took 4 bases from V and 5 from J, leaving 18 bases between them. The CDR3 totals 15 residues. Germline values: CDR1 SGHRS, CDR2 YFSETQ.

Only one count was recorded for this clone. J is TRBJ2-2 and V is TRBV28, with D tentatively TRBD1 or TRBD2 (6 bases each). Germline V gene data show CDR1 as MDHEN and CDR2 as SYDVKM. V was pared by 7 bases and J by 6 bases, with 21 bases between. CDR3 length equals 16 residues. This CDR3 reads CASIRNWGAPSGELFF. The DNA for the CDR3 is TGTGCCAGCATCAGAAATTGGGGGGCCCCCTCCGGGGAGCTGTTTTTT.

The CDR3 nucleotides are TGCAGCGTTGAAGATCAGGCGGGGGCGGTCCGGTTCTTC. This sequence encodes CSVEDQAGAVRFF. The chain employs TRBV29-1 and TRBJ2-1; D is possibly TRBD2 (7 bases). There are 13 residues in the CDR3. V lost 0 bases and J 15 bases, leaving 18 bases between the germline ends. Germline V gene lookup returns CDR1 SQVTM and CDR2 ANQGSEA.

The genes are TRBV18 and TRBJ1-4, with 10 bases that match TRBD1. The CDR3 totals 19 residues. CDR1 and CDR2 from the germline V gene are KGHSH and LQKENI. V dropped 3 bases and J dropped 7; count of bases not matched to a gene: 17. This CDR3 is CASSPPRGQGVRWGEKLFF. Here the CDR3 DNA reads TGTGCCAGCTCACCCCCACGCGGACAGGGGGTGAGGTGGGGTGAAAAACTGTTTTTT.

The rearrangement links TRBV6-5 to TRBJ1-5, with D possibly being TRBD1 (5 bases). Trimming took 2 bases from V and 7 from J, leaving 9 bases between them. Germline V lookup: CDR1 MNHEY, CDR2 SVGAGI. The CDR3 length is 13 residues. The CDR3 loop reads CASSYGRGQPQHF. CDR3 sequence (DNA): TGTGCCAGCAGTTACGGACGGGGCCAGCCCCAGCATTTT.

The V and J genes are TRBV6-5 and TRBJ1-2; 7 bases agree with TRBD1. V was pared by 5 bases and J by 6 bases, with 9 bases of the junction left unmatched. This CDR3 is 14 amino acids long. The germline V gene encodes CDR1 MNHEY and CDR2 SVGAGI. CDR3 sequence reads: CASSTDRAFHGYTF. The CDR3 nucleotides are TGTGCCAGCAGTACCGACAGGGCCTTCCATGGCTACACCTTC.

The chain carries TRBV4-1 and TRBJ2-7; no reliable D call. The CDR3 extends over 15 amino acids. Germline V CDR1 and CDR2: MGHRA, YSYEKL. V was pared by 5 bases and J by 4 bases, with 18 bases between. The CDR3 DNA reads as TGCGCCAGCAGCTACGGCCACGGCCTGGGGTACGAGCAGTACTTC. Its protein product is CASSYGHGLGYEQYF.

The gene calls are TRBV27 and TRBJ1-2, with D possibly matching TRBD1 (5 bases). The germline CDR1 and CDR2 sequences are MNHEY and SMNVEV (reference sequence). CDR3 length: 15 amino acids. Trimming stripped 0 bases from V and 5 bases from J, with 13 bases between. The CDR3, as DNA: TGTGCCAGCAGTTTATCTGGGACGGGTTCTTATGGCTACACCTTC. Its translation: CASSLSGTGSYGYTF.

The chain combines TRBV19 with TRBJ2-3; 7 bases line up with TRBD1. This CDR3 has 15 residues. The germline V gene has CDR1 LNHDA and CDR2 SQIVND (reference sequence). V lost 7 bases, J lost 7 bases, and 14 bases stayed unmatched. The CDR3 sequence: CASTSLGQGENTQYF. Written as DNA, the CDR3 is TGTGCCAGTACCTCTTTGGGGCAGGGGGAAAATACGCAGTATTTT.

CDR3 DNA: TGCGCCAGCAGCCCGGGACTAGCGGGGTTAAGCTCCTACAATGAGCAGTTCTTC. This translates into CASSPGLAGLSSYNEQFF. The V gene is TRBV5-1, the J gene TRBJ2-1; TRBD2 matches 13 bases. The germline gives CDR1 SGHRS, CDR2 YFSETQ. CDR3 length: 18 residues. Trimming at V came to 4 bases and at J to 0 bases, leaving 7 bases not matched to a gene.

The chain carries TRBV28 and TRBJ2-7; D gene ambiguous. Germline V gene lookup returns CDR1 MDHEN and CDR2 SYDVKM. V gave up 0 bases and J gave up 5 bases, with 5 bases separating them. The CDR3 runs 12 residues. The CDR3 coding sequence is TGTGCCAGCAGTTTATGGGAAAACGAGCAGTACTTC. Encoded protein: CASSLWENEQYF.

This chain joins TRBV6-1 and TRBJ2-7; a weak D match, TRBD2 (5 bases). Germline values: CDR1 MNHNS, CDR2 SASEGT. The V gene lost 1 base and the J gene lost 6 bases, with 13 bases spanning the gap. The CDR3 length is 14 residues. The CDR3 spells CASSEVGLSGEQYF. The DNA of the CDR3 is TGTGCCAGCAGTGAAGTAGGACTGTCTGGCGAGCAGTACTTC.

A single count supports this clone. The chain recombines TRBV10-2 with TRBJ2-2; 9 nucleotides align to TRBD2. The germline gives CDR1 WSHSY, CDR2 SAAADI. V lost 11 bases, J lost 7 bases, and 11 bases stayed unmatched. CDR3 length: 14 amino acids. The DNA of the CDR3 is TGCGCCTGCGGGGGGGCCAGAAGTGGCGGGGAGCTGTTTTTT. Translation gives CACGGARSGGELFF.

V usage is TRBV10-3 and J usage is TRBJ2-4; tentatively, D is TRBD1 (6 bases). V lost 0 bases and J 5 bases, leaving 11 bases between the germline ends. The CDR3 is 15 amino acids. Germline values: CDR1 ENHRY, CDR2 SYGVKD. The CDR3 spells CAISESRTAENIQYF. CDR3 bases: TGTGCCATCAGTGAGTCTAGGACAGCTGAAAACATTCAGTACTTC.

The chain is built from TRBV18 and TRBJ1-6; 7 bases map to TRBD1. The V gene end was trimmed by 5 bases and the J gene end by 8 bases; junction bases not matched to a gene: 9. Per germline, CDR1 KGHSH and CDR2 LQKENI. The CDR3 extends over 15 amino acids. The CDR3 spells CASSLDRVEDSPLHF. As DNA, the CDR3 is TGTGCCAGCTCATTAGACAGGGTGGAGGATTCACCCCTCCACTTT. Based on the CDR3 plus reference TRBV18 and TRBJ1-6, the full variable domain is NAGVMQNPRHLVRRRGQEARLRCSPMKGHSHVYWYRQLPEEGLKFMVYLQKENIIDESGMPKERFSAEFPKEGPSILRIQQVVRGDSAAYFCASSLDRVEDSPLHFGNGTRLTVT.

There are many counts of this clone. V usage is TRBV28 and J usage is TRBJ2-7; 9 bases fit TRBD2. The CDR3 contains 18 residues. Germline V lookup: CDR1 MDHEN, CDR2 SYDVKM. V was clipped by 1 base and J by 3 bases; unmatched bases: 13. The CDR3 region is CASSLYPFRGTSNYEQYF. In nucleotides, the CDR3 is TGTGCCAGCAGTTTATACCCATTCCGCGGGACTAGCAACTACGAGCAGTACTTC.

The chain links TRBV14 to TRBJ1-1; D ambiguous. Germline V gene lookup returns CDR1 SGHDN and CDR2 FVKESK. There are 13 residues in the CDR3. V shed 1 base and J shed 9 bases, with 12 bases lying between them. The CDR3 reads CASSQAGSRKAFF. The CDR3 DNA reads TGTGCCAGCAGCCAAGCCGGGTCGCGAAAAGCTTTCTTT.

The chain couples TRBV6-5 to TRBJ1-1, with 7 bases lining up with TRBD1. Germline CDR1 reads MNHEY; CDR2 reads SVGAGI. This CDR3 has 13 amino acids. V lost 6 bases to trimming and J lost 2 bases; unmatched junction nucleotides: 3. This CDR3 is CASRQGLNTEAFF. CDR3 in DNA: TGTGCCAGCAGACAGGGGCTAAACACTGAAGCTTTCTTT.

The rearrangement uses TRBV9 and TRBJ1-2; possibly TRBD1 for D (6 bases). The CDR3 has 16 amino acids. V lost 4 bases, J lost 4 bases, and 20 bases lay in between. The germline gives CDR1 SGDLS, CDR2 YYNGEE. The CDR3 DNA follows: TGTGCCAGCAGCCCAGTTCAAGGACAGCGGAGCTATGGCTACACCTTC. This translates into CASSPVQGQRSYGYTF.